A selection of T cell receptor beta chains follows, all from one sample in a study of blood T cell repertoires in COVID-19. TCRdb's copy holds only in-frame clones and misses some; the assay was immunoSEQ multiplex PCR. The profile shows around 130,000 clones, more than 80% of them singletons. Input material: PBMCs or T cells enriched from blood (not recorded which). The origin of the receptors is a woman in her late teens or twenties who had been exposed to COVID-19. Both conserved end residues are part of each CDR3. A D gene is named only where the DNA matches it firmly. The size of a clone is reported for some rows only, either as once, few or many, or as a class for expanded clones.

NA	NA	TRBV6-2/TRBV6-3	TRBJ1-5	TGTGCCAGCAGTTACTCACTAGGGGGACGCAATCAGCCCCAGCATTTT	CASSYSLGGRNQPQHF
NA	NA	TRBV11-2	TRBJ2-1	TGTGCCAGCAGCTTAGAGCGTGAGCAGTTCTTC	CASSLEREQFF
NA	TRBD1	TRBV7-3	TRBJ1-1	TGTGCCAGCAGCTTAACAGGACAGGGCAAGGCTTTCTTT	CASSLTGQGKAFF
NA	TRBD1	TRBV3-1/TRBV3-2	TRBJ1-1	TGTGCCAGCAGCAGGACCGCCGGGACAGCGAACACTGAAGCTTTCTTT	CASSRTAGTANTEAFF
NA	NA	TRBV11-2	TRBJ1-4	TGTGCCAGCAGCTTGGTAACAGGGACGTTTAGTGAAAAACTGTTTTTT	CASSLVTGTFSEKLFF
NA	TRBD1	TRBV6-5	TRBJ2-7	TGTGCCAGCTCCCCACAGGGGGGCGAGCAGTACTTC	CASSPQGGEQYF
NA	TRBD1	TRBV28	TRBJ1-1	TGTGCCACCCGGACAGGGTGGACTGAAGCTTTCTTT	CATRTGWTEAFF
NA	NA	TRBV29-1	TRBJ2-2	TGCAGCGCGACAGGGAACACCGGGGAGCTGTTTTTT	CSATGNTGELFF
NA	TRBD1	TRBV18	TRBJ1-2	TGTGCCAGCTCAACCCTAGACAGGGCGGCGGGCTACACCTTC	CASSTLDRAAGYTF
NA	NA	TRBV7-2	TRBJ1-6	TGTGCCAGCAGCTCTGGCGGGGGGAAAGATTCACCCCTCCACTTT	CASSSGGGKDSPLHF
NA	TRBD2	TRBV28	TRBJ2-7	TGTGCCAGCAGTTCCGGGACTAGCGGGACTCCGGAGCAGTACTTC	CASSSGTSGTPEQYF
NA	NA	TRBV4-1	TRBJ2-7	TGCGCCAGCAGCCAAGATGTGGCGGGATACGAGCAGTACTTC	CASSQDVAGYEQYF
NA	TRBD1	TRBV10-3	TRBJ2-7	TGTGCCATCAGTGAAAGGGGGACAGGCATCTACGAGCAGTACTTC	CAISERGTGIYEQYF
NA	NA	TRBV9	TRBJ2-3	TGTGCCAGCAGCGTAGTGGGTGGGGCCCCAGATACGCAGTATTTT	CASSVVGGAPDTQYF
few	NA	TRBV4-1	TRBJ1-6	TGCGCCAGCAGCCAAGATATCGGACAGTCTTCACCCCTCCACTTT	CASSQDIGQSSPLHF
NA	NA	TRBV28	TRBJ2-1	TGTGCCAGCACCCCCGGACTGCTTTACAATGAGCAGTTCTTC	CASTPGLLYNEQFF
NA	NA	TRBV4-1	TRBJ1-2	TGCGCCAGCAGCCAGGTCGGAGGCTATGGCTACACCTTC	CASSQVGGYGYTF
NA	NA	TRBV7-9	TRBJ1-5	TGTGCCAGCAGCTCGCAGGGTTATCAGCCCCAGCATTTT	CASSSQGYQPQHF
NA	TRBD2	TRBV5-1	TRBJ2-5	TGCGCCAGCGCTGGGGGTAGCGGGGACCTCGGAGAGACCCAGTACTTC	CASAGGSGDLGETQYF
NA	NA	TRBV29-1	TRBJ2-1	TGCAGCGTTGAGATAAAATTAACCGGGACTGGGCAGTTCTTC	CSVEIKLTGTGQFF
NA	TRBD1	TRBV20-1	TRBJ2-2	TGCAGTGCTAGTGGGGACAGGGGCACCGGGGAGCTGTTTTTT	CSASGDRGTGELFF
few	NA	TRBV30	TRBJ1-4	TGTGCCTGGAGTCGAAAGGGACTTGCTAATGAAAAACTGTTTTTT	CAWSRKGLANEKLFF
once	NA	TRBV5-6	TRBJ1-1	TGTGCCAGCAGCTTGATTCAGGACAGAAACACTGAAGCTTTCTTT	CASSLIQDRNTEAFF
NA	TRBD1	TRBV18	TRBJ1-3	TGTGCCAGCTCACAAGGACAGGAGCCAAACACCATATATTTT	CASSQGQEPNTIYF
once	TRBD2	TRBV27	TRBJ2-7	TGTGCCAGCAGTCTTAAGGAAGGACTAGCGGGAGGACCTCAGTACTTC	CASSLKEGLAGGPQYF
NA	TRBD1	TRBV5-1	TRBJ1-1	TGCGCCAGCAGGGGGACAGGGGAAACTGAAGCTTTCTTT	CASRGTGETEAFF
few	NA	TRBV5-5	TRBJ1-5	TGTGCCAGCAGCCTTAAAGGAGGGAGCAATCAGCCCCAGCATTTT	CASSLKGGSNQPQHF
NA	NA	TRBV2	TRBJ1-2	TGTGCCAGCAGTGAATCCGGGGGAAAGTGGAATGGCTACACCTTC	CASSESGGKWNGYTF
NA	TRBD1	TRBV27	TRBJ1-1	TGTGCCAGCACTAAACAGGGGGCCGCCACTGAAGCTTTCTTT	CASTKQGAATEAFF
NA	NA	TRBV27	TRBJ1-2	TGTGCCAGCAGTTTCCACAGGGAATCGGTCGGCTACACCTTC	CASSFHRESVGYTF
few	NA	TRBV28	TRBJ1-2	TGTGCCAGCAGTCCACAGACAGAGGGCTACACCTTC	CASSPQTEGYTF
NA	NA	TRBV4-1	TRBJ1-1	TGCGCCAGCAGCCAAGACCGGGCAGGCGGACAGGCTTTCTTT	CASSQDRAGGQAFF
NA	TRBD2	TRBV9	TRBJ2-3	TGTGCCAGCAGCGTAGCTAGCGGGACAGATACGCAGTATTTT	CASSVASGTDTQYF
NA	TRBD1	TRBV2	TRBJ1-1	TGTGCCAGCAGAATTCGACAGGGTGATTCGGGAGCTTTCTTT	CASRIRQGDSGAFF
NA	TRBD1	TRBV27	TRBJ1-1	TGTGCCAGCAGACTACTCGGGACAGCGAACACTGAAGCTTTCTTT	CASRLLGTANTEAFF
NA	NA	TRBV6-2/TRBV6-3	TRBJ2-7	TGTGCCAGCACCCCCCAGGCTAGCGCCCACTACGAGCAGTACTTC	CASTPQASAHYEQYF
NA	NA	TRBV24-1	TRBJ1-2	TGTGCCACCAGTGATTCCCAGGACGGGGGTCGGGGCTACACCTTC	CATSDSQDGGRGYTF
few	TRBD1	TRBV2	TRBJ1-5	TGTGCCAGCAGGAGAGACAGGGCGCCTATGTGGCCCCAGCATTTT	CASRRDRAPMWPQHF
once	NA	TRBV27	TRBJ2-7	TGTGCCAGCAGCCCCAGCGGGTTCTCCTACGAGCAGTACTTC	CASSPSGFSYEQYF
NA	TRBD1	TRBV19	TRBJ2-2	TGTGCCAGTAGTTACGGGCAGGGGGCTGGTAACGGGGAGCTGTTTTTT	CASSYGQGAGNGELFF
NA	NA	TRBV9	TRBJ2-2	TGTGCCAGCAGCGTTAGCATTCCCGGGGAGCTGTTTTTT	CASSVSIPGELFF
NA	NA	TRBV30	TRBJ1-2	TGTGCCTGGTTCGACAAGCTCTATAATAACTATGGCTACACCTTC	CAWFDKLYNNYGYTF
NA	TRBD2	TRBV20-1	TRBJ2-1	TGCAGTGCTCGTGGGGTAGCGGGAGGTCAGTTCTTC	CSARGVAGGQFF
NA	TRBD2	TRBV4-3	TRBJ2-1	TGCGCCAGCAGCCAAGTACTAGCGCCATACAATGAGCAGTTCTTC	CASSQVLAPYNEQFF
NA	NA	TRBV4-1	TRBJ2-7	TGCGCCAGCAGCCAACCGGGGATGTCGACGAGGCGGCAGTACTTC	CASSQPGMSTRRQYF
NA	NA	TRBV14	TRBJ2-3	TGTGCCAGCAGCCAAGCCCCGGACTCCTCCTTGGTGGATACGCAGTATTTT	CASSQAPDSSLVDTQYF
NA	NA	TRBV11-2	TRBJ2-7	TGTGCCAGCAGCTCAACGCAAGAGGGCGAGCAGTACTTC	CASSSTQEGEQYF
NA	TRBD1	TRBV19	TRBJ2-1	TGTGCCAGTAGTCTAGGACAGGGGGAACCCTACAATGAGCAGTTCTTC	CASSLGQGEPYNEQFF
NA	NA	TRBV6-2/TRBV6-3	TRBJ2-2	TGTGCCAGCAGTTACTCGACCTTGGGGACACCGAACACCGGGGAGCTGTTTTTT	CASSYSTLGTPNTGELFF
few	NA	TRBV7-6	TRBJ2-2	TGTGCCAGCAGCTTAGCGCAGCGGACCGGGGAGCTGTTTTTT	CASSLAQRTGELFF
NA	TRBD1	TRBV27	TRBJ1-5	TGTGCCAGCAGTCCGGACAGGGAAAATCAGCCCCAGCATTTT	CASSPDRENQPQHF
NA	TRBD2	TRBV4-2	TRBJ2-3	TGTGCCAGCAGCCCTCCGGGACTAGCGTCGGCAGATACGCAGTATTTT	CASSPPGLASADTQYF
NA	TRBD2	TRBV29-1	TRBJ2-3	TGCAGCGTTGAAATTGGGGCGGGAGTAACAGATACGCAGTATTTT	CSVEIGAGVTDTQYF
NA	NA	TRBV6-1	TRBJ1-2	TGTGCCAGCAGTGAACAGCGAATTTACCGAAACTATGGCTACACCTTC	CASSEQRIYRNYGYTF
NA	NA	TRBV28	TRBJ2-2	TGTGCCAGCAGCCAAAAAATCGGGGAGCTGTTTTTT	CASSQKIGELFF
NA	NA	TRBV6-4	TRBJ2-3	TGTGCCAGCAGTGACTCGATAACGTGGAGCCCTACCACAGATACGCAGTATTTT	CASSDSITWSPTTDTQYF
NA	NA	TRBV28	TRBJ1-2	TGTGCCAGCAGTTTTTGGGACACCTTAAACTATGGCTACACCTTC	CASSFWDTLNYGYTF
NA	NA	TRBV5-1	TRBJ2-1	TGCGCCAGCAGCTTGGGGGGACTCAATTACCACAATGAGCAGTTCTTC	CASSLGGLNYHNEQFF
once	NA	TRBV7-3	TRBJ1-2	TGTGCCAGCAGCTCTAGCCTCGGGGGTGGCTACACCTTC	CASSSSLGGGYTF